One sample yielded the 22 T cell receptor beta chains listed below, sequenced in a study of cytomegalovirus exposure and HLA in healthy donors. The assay was immunoSEQ multiplex PCR, and TCRdb's table has in-frame clones only and misses some. Found here are approximately 140,000 clones, less than 90% of them singletons; the top ten hold less than 3%. Sequenced material: PBMCs. The receptors originated from a man aged 18 to 30 in good health and CMV-seronegative.

The J gene is TRBJ2-7, the V gene TRBV18; tentatively, D is TRBD2 (5 bases). V gave up 4 bases and J gave up 2 bases, with 15 bases separating them. The CDR3 runs 15 residues. The germline V gene encodes CDR1 KGHSH and CDR2 LQKENI. The CDR3 coding sequence is TGTGCCAGCTCACTACTCCTAGCCGCCCCCTACGAGCAGTACTTC. This codes for CASSLLLAAPYEQYF.

To note about this clone: Other DNA sequences from this sample encode an identical CDR3 as well. This chain uses TRBV5-1 with TRBJ2-3, with 9 bases lining up with TRBD1. CDR1 and CDR2 from the germline V gene are SGHRS and YFSETQ. V lost 0 bases to trimming and J lost 3 bases; unmatched junction nucleotides: 2. This CDR3 comprises 15 residues. The CDR3 loop reads CASSLDRGRTDTQYF. CDR3 DNA: TGCGCCAGCAGCTTGGACAGGGGGCGGACAGATACGCAGTATTTT.

This clone was seen a single time. The gene calls are TRBV9 and TRBJ2-3; 10 nucleotides agree with TRBD2. This CDR3 comprises 16 residues. Germline V gene sequence: CDR1 SGDLS, CDR2 YYNGEE. Unmatched junction bases numbered 6, after V lost 3 bases and J lost 2 bases. As DNA, the CDR3 is TGTGCCAGCAGCGGAGGTAGCGGGAGGAACACAGATACGCAGTATTTT. It is translated as CASSGGSGRNTDTQYF.

This sequence joins TRBV18 and TRBJ2-3; 10 bases are a match to TRBD2. Per germline, CDR1 KGHSH and CDR2 LQKENI. The CDR3 loop spans 17 amino acids. V was pared by 8 bases and J by 3 bases, with 14 bases of the junction left unmatched. DNA of the CDR3: TGTGCCAGCACCCCTCGAGCGGGGGGGCCTAGGACAGATACGCAGTATTTT. Amino acids: CASTPRAGGPRTDTQYF.

V and J are TRBV6-6 and TRBJ2-5; 7 nucleotides line up with TRBD1. Germline assignment: CDR1 MNHNY and CDR2 SVGAGI (reference sequence). The CDR3 sequence is 14 residues long. Germline trimming cut 5 bases from V and 0 bases from J; bases unmatched to any gene: 3. The CDR3 DNA reads as TGTGCCAGCAGTCCCGGGACAGACCAAGAGACCCAGTACTTC. Its protein is CASSPGTDQETQYF.

This sequence joins TRBV9 and TRBJ2-3; TRBD2 might be the D (6 bases). Per the germline V gene, CDR1 is SGDLS and CDR2 is YYNGEE. This CDR3 comprises 17 residues. The V gene lost 4 bases and the J gene lost 0 bases, with 18 bases spanning the gap. CDR3 sequence: CASSSPRGRPSTDTQYF. The CDR3 DNA reads TGTGCCAGCAGCTCCCCCCGAGGGAGGCCTAGCACAGATACGCAGTATTTT.

This clone was seen just once. V and J are TRBV4-2 and TRBJ2-5; 8 nucleotides match TRBD1. The CDR3 has 16 residues. Losses at the gene ends were 0 bases for V and 3 bases for J; bases not matched to a gene: 6. Germline CDR1 is LGHNA and CDR2 is YNFKEQ. The CDR3 DNA follows: TGTGCCAGCAGCCAAGATCTTCTGGACAGGGAAGAGACCCAGTACTTC. It translates to CASSQDLLDREETQYF.

The chain uses TRBV4-2 and TRBJ1-5, with 8 bases matching TRBD1. The germline V gene has CDR1 LGHNA and CDR2 YNFKEQ. With V trimmed by 3 bases and J by 5 bases, 0 bases remained unmatched. The CDR3 spans 13 residues. This chain's CDR3 is CASSQDRDQPQHF. The DNA of the CDR3 is TGTGCCAGCAGCCAGGACAGGGATCAGCCCCAGCATTTT.

CDR3 bases: TGTGCCTGGAGTCTCGGGACAAAAGCTCCCGAGCAGTACTTC. Protein sequence: CAWSLGTKAPEQYF. The chain carries TRBV30 and TRBJ2-7; a weak D match, TRBD1 (6 bases). Germline V lookup: CDR1 GTSNPN, CDR2 SVGIG (reference sequence). V was trimmed by 2 bases and J by 6 bases, leaving 17 bases between them. CDR3 length equals 14 residues.

The genes are TRBV12-5 and TRBJ1-5; D not resolved. V was pared by 7 bases and J by 3 bases, with 16 bases between. Germline values: CDR1 LGHNT, CDR2 FRNRAP. CDR3 length: 15 amino acids. The CDR3 spells CASATPGKDNQPQHF. The CDR3, as DNA: TGTGCTAGTGCCACTCCCGGGAAGGACAATCAGCCCCAGCATTTT.

V is TRBV27 and J is TRBJ2-1; tentative D call: TRBD1 (5 bases). The CDR3 length is 14 residues. Germline V gene lookup returns CDR1 MNHEY and CDR2 SMNVEV (reference sequence). Trimming left V 8 bases short and J 0 bases short, with 11 bases between. CDR3 bases: TGTGCCAGCGCGGACATAGACTCCTACAATGAGCAGTTCTTC. Protein: CASADIDSYNEQFF.

This clone was picked up a small number of times. The chain recombines TRBV19 with TRBJ1-2; D may be TRBD1 (6 bases). CDR3 length: 13 residues. Germline assignment: CDR1 LNHDA and CDR2 SQIVND (reference sequence). Trimming removed 1 base at V and 4 bases at J, with 7 bases between. CDR3 amino acids: CASSIGGGYGYTF. In DNA, the CDR3 is TGTGCCAGTAGTATAGGAGGGGGCTATGGCTACACCTTC. The full variable domain, its missing parts supplied by reference TRBV19 and TRBJ1-2, is DGGITQSPKYLFRKEGQNVTLSCEQNLNHDAMYWYRQDPGQGLRLIYYSQIVNDFQKGDIAEGYSVSREKKESFPLTVTSAQKNPTAFYLCASSIGGGYGYTFGSGTRLTVV.

This clone is a singleton in its sample. This chain links TRBV28 with TRBJ1-5; tentative D call: TRBD1 (5 bases). CDR3 length equals 17 residues. Germline V gives CDR1 MDHEN, CDR2 SYDVKM. V lost 4 bases and J 7 bases, leaving 23 bases between the germline ends. The CDR3 sequence: CASSSRREGAGRQPQHF. In nucleotides, the CDR3 is TGTGCCAGCAGTTCCCGCCGTGAAGGGGCTGGCAGACAGCCCCAGCATTTT.

This clone came up once. The CDR3 reads CASRSPGQSNSYNEQFF. CDR3 coding DNA: TGCGCCAGCAGGTCTCCGGGACAGAGCAACTCCTACAATGAGCAGTTCTTC. This chain uses TRBV4-1 with TRBJ2-1, with 7 positions matching TRBD1. J gave up 0 bases and V 6 bases, and 11 bases lay outside the gene matches. Looked up from germline, CDR1 is MGHRA and CDR2 is YSYEKL. This CDR3 is built from 17 residues.

The chain employs TRBV9 and TRBJ1-6; D is undetermined. This CDR3 contains 14 residues. The V end was cut by 4 bases, the J end by 6 bases, with 11 bases between. Germline V gene data show CDR1 as SGDLS and CDR2 as YYNGEE. This CDR3 is CASSLTEFNSPLHF. The DNA for the CDR3 is TGTGCCAGCAGCCTTACAGAATTTAATTCACCCCTCCACTTT.

The V and J genes are TRBV14 and TRBJ2-7; the match to TRBD2 covers 14 bases. CDR3 length equals 15 residues. The V gene end was trimmed by 4 bases and the J gene end by 3 bases; junction bases not matched to a gene: 2. The germline V gene has CDR1 SGHDN and CDR2 FVKESK. CDR3 nucleotides: TGTGCCAGCAGCCGAGGGACTAGCGGGAGCTACGAGCAGTACTTC. Its protein product is CASSRGTSGSYEQYF.

This rearrangement joins TRBV2 to TRBJ1-5; D possibly corresponds to TRBD1 (6 bases). CDR3 length equals 13 residues. The V gene lost 5 bases and the J gene lost 4 bases, with 9 bases spanning the gap. Germline lookup yields CDR1 SNHLY and CDR2 FYNNEI. DNA for the CDR3: TGTGCCAGCAGTTGGACAGTGAATCAGCCCCAGCATTTT. Its protein is CASSWTVNQPQHF. Filled out from reference TRBV2 and TRBJ1-5, the complete variable domain reads EPEVTQTPSHQVTQMGQEVILRCVPISNHLYFYWYRQILGQKVEFLVSFYNNEISEKSEIFDDQFSVERPDGSNFTLKIRSTKLEDSAMYFCASSWTVNQPQHFGDGTRLSIL.

V usage is TRBV7-2 and J usage is TRBJ1-5; D gene uncertain. The CDR3 covers 15 residues. Germline loops: CDR1 SGHTA, CDR2 FQGNSA. Trimming stripped 5 bases from V and 0 bases from J, with 11 bases between. The CDR3 sequence: CASSRSTHSNQPQHF. Written as DNA, the CDR3 is TGTGCCAGCAGCCGATCGACTCATAGCAATCAGCCCCAGCATTTT. The variable domain in full, with the rest retrieved from reference TRBV7-2 and TRBJ1-5, is GAGVSQSPSNKVTEKGKDVELRCDPISGHTALYWYRQSLGQGLEFLIYFQGNSAPDKSGLPSDRFSAERTGGSVSTLTIQRTQQEDSAVYLCASSRSTHSNQPQHFGDGTRLSIL.

The V call is TRBV5-1, the J call TRBJ2-7, with D maybe TRBD2 (6 bases). Germline CDR1 is SGHRS and CDR2 is YFSETQ. This CDR3 region has 13 residues. V gave up 2 bases and J gave up 4 bases, with 10 bases separating them. The CDR3 protein is CASSFSGDYEQYF. Written as DNA, the CDR3 is TGCGCCAGCAGCTTTAGCGGAGATTACGAGCAGTACTTC.

This chain links TRBV2 with TRBJ2-5; 11 bases are a match to TRBD1. V dropped 2 bases and J dropped 4; count of bases not matched to a gene: 6. Germline loops: CDR1 SNHLY, CDR2 FYNNEI. CDR3 size: 16 residues. The CDR3 DNA reads as TGTGCCAGCAGTGAACGGACAGGGGGCGTTCGAGAGACCCAGTACTTC. Amino acids: CASSERTGGVRETQYF. Filled out from reference TRBV2 and TRBJ2-5, the complete variable domain reads EPEVTQTPSHQVTQMGQEVILRCVPISNHLYFYWYRQILGQKVEFLVSFYNNEISEKSEIFDDQFSVERPDGSNFTLKIRSTKLEDSAMYFCASSERTGGVRETQYFGPGTRLLVL.

The V gene is TRBV12-5, the J gene TRBJ1-1; D is ambiguous. The CDR3 spans 11 residues. V dropped 5 bases and J dropped 8 bases, with 9 bases sitting between them. The germline V gene has CDR1 LGHNT and CDR2 FRNRAP. In DNA form, the CDR3 reads TGTGCTAGTGGTACGGGTCTCGAAGCTTTCTTT. Protein product: CASGTGLEAFF.

The chain couples TRBV7-2 to TRBJ2-7; 8 positions agree with TRBD1. This CDR3 spans 14 amino acids. Germline-derived CDR1 and CDR2 are SGHTA and FQGNSA. V lost 5 bases, J lost 1 base, and 4 bases stayed unmatched. The CDR3 bases are TGTGCCAGCAGCACCTACAGGGGGTCCTACGAGCAGTACTTC. Protein: CASSTYRGSYEQYF. The complete variable domain, with remaining parts taken from reference TRBV7-2 and TRBJ2-7, reads GAGVSQSPSNKVTEKGKDVELRCDPISGHTALYWYRQSLGQGLEFLIYFQGNSAPDKSGLPSDRFSAERTGGSVSTLTIQRTQQEDSAVYLCASSTYRGSYEQYFGPGTRLTVT.